Listed below are T cell receptor beta chains from one sample, sequenced in a study of CD8+CD57+ T cells in acquired aplastic anemia. TCRdb redid the calling of the reads with MiXCR, one entry per CDR3 protein. Counted here are about 180,000 distinct CDR3 sequences, approximately 48% occurring once; the ten biggest clones make up under 2%. The sequenced material came from sorted CD4+, CD8+, or CD8+CD57+ T cells (not recorded which) from PBMCs. The receptor set was obtained from a human donor with aplastic anemia. CDR3s include the opening cysteine and the closing phenylalanine or tryptophan. Fields, in order: J gene, D gene, clone size, V gene, CDR3 DNA, CDR3 protein. The D gene is left open where the match is weak. Part of the rows lack a size; the others show once, few, many or a class for expanded clones.

J gene: TRBJ2-1
D gene: TRBD2
clone size: many
V gene: TRBV20-1
CDR3 DNA: TGCAGTGCCCTGGGACTAGCGGGAAGGAATGAGCAGTTCTTC
CDR3 protein: CSALGLAGRNEQFF

J gene: TRBJ2-3
D gene: TRBD2
clone size: NA
V gene: TRBV7-6
CDR3 DNA: TGTGCCAGCAGCTTTAGCGGGGGGGCAGAGGAGAATACGCAGTATTTT
CDR3 protein: CASSFSGGAEENTQYF

J gene: TRBJ2-1
D gene: TRBD2
clone size: NA
V gene: TRBV29-1
CDR3 DNA: TGCAGCCTTAGCGGGGACCCAACCAATGAGCAGTTCTTC
CDR3 protein: CSLSGDPTNEQFF

J gene: TRBJ1-1
D gene: NA
clone size: many
V gene: TRBV29-1
CDR3 DNA: TGCAGCGTTGGGCAGTATAACACTGAAGCTTTCTTT
CDR3 protein: CSVGQYNTEAFF

J gene: TRBJ1-1
D gene: NA
clone size: many
V gene: TRBV7-9
CDR3 DNA: TGTGCCAGCAGCTTAGGTCGCAGGATTTTGAACACTGAAGCTTTCTTT
CDR3 protein: CASSLGRRILNTEAFF

J gene: TRBJ2-2
D gene: TRBD2
clone size: many
V gene: TRBV9
CDR3 DNA: TGTGCCAGCAGCTCATTAGCGGGGGGGCCCGGCGGGGAGCTGTTTTTT
CDR3 protein: CASSSLAGGPGGELFF

J gene: TRBJ2-4
D gene: TRBD1
clone size: few
V gene: TRBV11-1
CDR3 DNA: TGTGCCAGCAGCTTAGGGGGCGGACAGGTAGCCAAAAACATTCAGTACTTC
CDR3 protein: CASSLGGGQVAKNIQYF

J gene: TRBJ1-4
D gene: NA
clone size: NA
V gene: TRBV20-1
CDR3 DNA: TGCAGTGCGAGCAGTCGCGGTGCAACTAATGAAAAACTGTTTTTT
CDR3 protein: CSASSRGATNEKLFF

J gene: TRBJ2-5
D gene: NA
clone size: many
V gene: TRBV6-1
CDR3 DNA: TGTGCCAGCAGTCCGCGGGCGGGGGAGACCCAGTACTTC
CDR3 protein: CASSPRAGETQYF

J gene: TRBJ2-7
D gene: TRBD1
clone size: many
V gene: TRBV5-1
CDR3 DNA: TGCGCCAGCAGCCCGGGACAGGGGGTGAACGAGCAGTACTTC
CDR3 protein: CASSPGQGVNEQYF

J gene: TRBJ2-7
D gene: NA
clone size: many
V gene: TRBV5-1
CDR3 DNA: TGCGCCAGCAGCTTGGTGCGACAGAACGAGCAGTACTTC
CDR3 protein: CASSLVRQNEQYF

J gene: TRBJ1-4
D gene: NA
clone size: NA
V gene: TRBV5-4
CDR3 DNA: TGTGCCAGCAGCTTGGCTTCCCGAGGGGCAACTAATGAAAAACTGTTTTTT
CDR3 protein: CASSLASRGATNEKLFF

J gene: TRBJ2-2
D gene: NA
clone size: many
V gene: TRBV24-1
CDR3 DNA: TGTGCCACCAGTGATTCGGGGTCGGGGAGGACCGGGGAGCTGTTTTTT
CDR3 protein: CATSDSGSGRTGELFF

J gene: TRBJ1-4
D gene: NA
clone size: few
V gene: TRBV6-1
CDR3 DNA: TGTGCCAGCAGTGAAGGGGCCCCCGGGTATGAAAAACTGTTTTTT
CDR3 protein: CASSEGAPGYEKLFF

J gene: TRBJ1-2
D gene: NA
clone size: many
V gene: TRBV5-6
CDR3 DNA: TGTGCCAGCGGGGAGGGCGGTGGCTACACCTTC
CDR3 protein: CASGEGGGYTF

J gene: TRBJ2-7
D gene: TRBD1
clone size: many
V gene: TRBV11-1
CDR3 DNA: TGTGCCAGCAGAGATCCGGGGACAGGGTCCTCCGAGCAGTACTTC
CDR3 protein: CASRDPGTGSSEQYF

J gene: TRBJ2-3
D gene: NA
clone size: once
V gene: TRBV19
CDR3 DNA: TGTGCCAGTAGCGGGAGAGGTACAGATACGCAGTATTTT
CDR3 protein: CASSGRGTDTQYF

J gene: TRBJ1-2
D gene: TRBD1
clone size: many
V gene: TRBV7-9
CDR3 DNA: TGTGCCAGCAGCCCGAGGACAGGGAACTATGGCTACACCTTC
CDR3 protein: CASSPRTGNYGYTF

J gene: TRBJ2-3
D gene: NA
clone size: once
V gene: TRBV2
CDR3 DNA: TGTGCCAGCAGCCCACCAGTTGCAGATACGCAGTATTTT
CDR3 protein: CASSPPVADTQYF

J gene: TRBJ2-5
D gene: NA
clone size: NA
V gene: TRBV30
CDR3 DNA: TGTGCCTGGAGGGGGGGTAGCGGAAGAAAAGAGACCCAGTACTTC
CDR3 protein: CAWRGGSGRKETQYF

J gene: TRBJ2-1
D gene: NA
clone size: NA
V gene: TRBV19
CDR3 DNA: TGTGCCAGTAGTGTCGGGTACAATGAGCAGTTCTTC
CDR3 protein: CASSVGYNEQFF

J gene: TRBJ1-2
D gene: NA
clone size: NA
V gene: TRBV2
CDR3 DNA: TGTGCCAGCATGAGGACGGACCTCGGGGGCTACACCTTC
CDR3 protein: CASMRTDLGGYTF

J gene: TRBJ2-1
D gene: NA
clone size: NA
V gene: TRBV24-1
CDR3 DNA: TGTGCCACCAGTGATTTCTCTAGCGGACAGTACAATGAGCAGTCCTTC
CDR3 protein: CATSDFSSGQYNEQSF

J gene: TRBJ2-1
D gene: TRBD2
clone size: once
V gene: TRBV7-8
CDR3 DNA: TGTGCCAGCACCCGGGGGGGAAGCCTCACCAATGAGCAGTTCTTC
CDR3 protein: CASTRGGSLTNEQFF

J gene: TRBJ1-5
D gene: NA
clone size: many
V gene: TRBV5-8
CDR3 DNA: TGTGCCAGCAGCTTGGGGACAGATCGTAGTCAGCCCCAGCATTTT
CDR3 protein: CASSLGTDRSQPQHF

J gene: TRBJ2-3
D gene: NA
clone size: NA
V gene: TRBV24-1
CDR3 DNA: TGTGCCACCAGTGGAGGGGGCACAGATACGCAGTATTTT
CDR3 protein: CATSGGGTDTQYF

J gene: TRBJ2-7
D gene: TRBD1
clone size: NA
V gene: TRBV25-1
CDR3 DNA: TGTGCCAGCAGTGGAAGTTCCGGGACAGGGAACGACGAGCAGTACTTC
CDR3 protein: CASSGSSGTGNDEQYF

J gene: TRBJ1-6
D gene: NA
clone size: NA
V gene: TRBV18
CDR3 DNA: TGTGCCAGCTCACCATTTGAGGGGCCCCTTAATTCACCCCTCCACTTT
CDR3 protein: CASSPFEGPLNSPLHF

J gene: TRBJ2-3
D gene: NA
clone size: NA
V gene: TRBV10-3
CDR3 DNA: TGTGCCACCAGGGGGGCGGGGGCGACCGGGGATACGCAGTATTTT
CDR3 protein: CATRGAGATGDTQYF

J gene: TRBJ1-2
D gene: NA
clone size: many
V gene: TRBV7-2
CDR3 DNA: TGTGCCAGCAGCGTCACACAGGGATTCTTCGGCTACACCTTC
CDR3 protein: CASSVTQGFFGYTF

J gene: TRBJ2-7
D gene: NA
clone size: many
V gene: TRBV30
CDR3 DNA: TGTGCCTGGAGTTACGGTCGCACGCAGCGGCAGTACTTC
CDR3 protein: CAWSYGRTQRQYF

J gene: TRBJ1-2
D gene: TRBD1
clone size: many
V gene: TRBV4-1
CDR3 DNA: TGCGCCAGCAGCCAAGGGCCCGGGACAGCGTATGGCTACACCTTC
CDR3 protein: CASSQGPGTAYGYTF

J gene: TRBJ2-3
D gene: NA
clone size: few
V gene: TRBV6-1
CDR3 DNA: TGTGCCAGCAGTCTGGGGGGCCTAACAGATACGCAGTATTTT
CDR3 protein: CASSLGGLTDTQYF

J gene: TRBJ1-2
D gene: NA
clone size: NA
V gene: TRBV10-3
CDR3 DNA: TGTGCCATCAGTGAGGACAGGAGGGACTATGGCTACACCTTC
CDR3 protein: CAISEDRRDYGYTF

J gene: TRBJ2-6
D gene: NA
clone size: NA
V gene: TRBV4-3
CDR3 DNA: TGCGCCAGCAGCCAAGGGGCAGGGTTGTTGTCTTTC
CDR3 protein: CASSQGAGLLSF

J gene: TRBJ2-7
D gene: TRBD1
clone size: few
V gene: TRBV10-3
CDR3 DNA: TGTGCCATCACCGAGGACAGGAGGTACGAGCAGTACTTC
CDR3 protein: CAITEDRRYEQYF

J gene: TRBJ1-5
D gene: TRBD1
clone size: many
V gene: TRBV6-1
CDR3 DNA: TGTGCCAGCTCAACTCGCGGAGGGGGCCTTCGTCAGCCCCAGCATTTT
CDR3 protein: CASSTRGGGLRQPQHF

J gene: TRBJ2-7
D gene: NA
clone size: NA
V gene: TRBV13
CDR3 DNA: TGTGCCAGCAGCCATCAATTTCAGGGGCCAGCCTACGAGCAGTACTTC
CDR3 protein: CASSHQFQGPAYEQYF

J gene: TRBJ2-3
D gene: NA
clone size: many
V gene: TRBV5-1
CDR3 DNA: TGCGCCAGCAGCGGAGCCGGGACGGATACGCAGTATTTT
CDR3 protein: CASSGAGTDTQYF

J gene: TRBJ1-1
D gene: NA
clone size: NA
V gene: TRBV12-3/TRBV12-4
CDR3 DNA: TGTGCCAGCACCGATAGACAGACCACTGAAGCTTTCTTT
CDR3 protein: CASTDRQTTEAFF

J gene: TRBJ2-1
D gene: TRBD2
clone size: many
V gene: TRBV7-2
CDR3 DNA: TGTGCCAGCAGCCTAGGGGAGCGGGGAAGCTCCTACAATGAGCAGTTCTTC
CDR3 protein: CASSLGERGSSYNEQFF

J gene: TRBJ2-6
D gene: TRBD1
clone size: once
V gene: TRBV5-1
CDR3 DNA: TGCGCCAGCAGCCCGGACAGGGGCGTTGAGCTCCTGACTTTC
CDR3 protein: CASSPDRGVELLTF

J gene: TRBJ2-5
D gene: TRBD1
clone size: NA
V gene: TRBV24-1
CDR3 DNA: TGTGCCACCAGTGATATTCAGGGGGTAGAGACCCAGTACTTC
CDR3 protein: CATSDIQGVETQYF

J gene: TRBJ2-3
D gene: NA
clone size: NA
V gene: TRBV15
CDR3 DNA: TGTGCCACCAGCCGCACAGGGGATACGCAGTATTTT
CDR3 protein: CATSRTGDTQYF

J gene: TRBJ2-1
D gene: TRBD1
clone size: NA
V gene: TRBV9
CDR3 DNA: TGTGCCAGCAGCGTACAGGACAGGGGAGGCAATGAGCAGTTCTTC
CDR3 protein: CASSVQDRGGNEQFF

J gene: TRBJ1-2
D gene: NA
clone size: NA
V gene: TRBV12-3/TRBV12-4
CDR3 DNA: TGTGCCAGCAGCGAGTCCTATGGCTACACCTTC
CDR3 protein: CASSESYGYTF

J gene: TRBJ1-4
D gene: NA
clone size: NA
V gene: TRBV11-2
CDR3 DNA: TGTGCCAGCACGGGGGAAAAACTGTTTTTT
CDR3 protein: CASTGEKLFF

J gene: TRBJ1-1
D gene: NA
clone size: NA
V gene: TRBV19
CDR3 DNA: TGTGCCAGTAGTATTGCTCGACAGTTGAACACTGAAGCTTTCTTT
CDR3 protein: CASSIARQLNTEAFF